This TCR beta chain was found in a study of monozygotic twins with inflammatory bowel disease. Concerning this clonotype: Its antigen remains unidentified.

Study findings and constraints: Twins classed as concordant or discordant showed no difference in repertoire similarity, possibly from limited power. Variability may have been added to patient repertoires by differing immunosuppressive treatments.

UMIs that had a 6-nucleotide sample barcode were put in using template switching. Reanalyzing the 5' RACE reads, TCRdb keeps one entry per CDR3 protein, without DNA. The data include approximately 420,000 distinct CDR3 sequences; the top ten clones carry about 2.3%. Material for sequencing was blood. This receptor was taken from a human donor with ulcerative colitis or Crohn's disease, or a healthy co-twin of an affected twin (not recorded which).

Here the CDR3 reads CSARPRTFSNQPQHF. The chain has TRBV20-1 and TRBJ1-5; TCRdb calls TRBD1, which cannot be checked without DNA. Germline lookup yields CDR1 DFQATT and CDR2 SNEGSKA (reference sequence). This CDR3 region has 15 residues.